The 16 T cell receptor beta chains in this list originate from one sample, sequenced in a study of vaccination and CD4 T cells after COVID-19. Oncomine TCR Beta short-read sequencing was applied to DNA from cultured CD4+ T cells. TCRdb passed the PCR reads through MiXCR, listing each CDR3 protein once. Of about 10,000 distinct CDR3 sequences in the sample, around 73% were seen once. Regarding treatment: roughly nine-day PBMC culture with coronavirus spike peptide pools or control peptides (ViraFEST assay). The antigens for these receptors are not known. Sequenced material: CD4+ T cells from blood, cultured in vitro. The receptors originated from a human donor who had recovered from COVID-19.

The gene calls are TRBV7-2 and TRBJ1-2; D gene ambiguous. The CDR3 length is 13 residues. Germline V gene lookup returns CDR1 SGHTA and CDR2 FQGNSA. The germline V and J ends were trimmed by 5 bases and 8 bases, with 15 bases remaining between them. CDR3 protein: CASSPDLVWGYTF. The CDR3 DNA reads as TGTGCCAGCAGCCCAGACCTTGTTTGGGGCTACACCTTC.

The gene calls are TRBV24-1 and TRBJ2-2, with TRBD1 matching over 11 bases. From germline, CDR1 is KGHDR and CDR2 SFDVKD. This CDR3 is 17 amino acids long. Trimming cost V 3 bases and J 2 bases; bases outside gene matches: 4. The CDR3 nucleotides are TGTGCCACCAGTGATCCACGGACAGGGGGCAACACCGGGGAGCTGTTTTTT. It is translated as CATSDPRTGGNTGELFF.

This clonotype was seen more than once but under ten times. The CDR3 sequence is CASSGRRDNQPQHF. DNA of the CDR3: TGTGCCAGTTCGGGCAGGCGTGACAATCAGCCCCAGCATTTT. This chain joins TRBV19 and TRBJ1-5; D is uncertain. V shed 8 bases and J shed 3 bases, with 14 bases lying between them. The germline CDR1 and CDR2 sequences are LNHDA and SQIVND (reference sequence). The CDR3 consists of 14 residues.

The chain links TRBV7-9 to TRBJ2-5; TRBD1 might be the D (6 bases). Looked up from germline, CDR1 is SEHNR and CDR2 is FQNEAQ (reference sequence). V was shortened by 3 bases and J by 5 bases, with 13 bases between the two germline ends. CDR3 length: 14 amino acids. The CDR3: CASSFRTAGETQYF. In nucleotides, the CDR3 is TGTGCCAGCAGCTTTCGGACAGCTGGGGAGACCCAGTACTTC. The whole variable domain, filled in from reference TRBV7-9 and TRBJ2-5, reads DTGVSQNPRHKITKRGQNVTFRCDPISEHNRLYWYRQTLGQGPEFLTYFQNEAQLEKSRLLSDRFSAERPKGSFSTLEIQRTEQGDSAMYLCASSFRTAGETQYFGPGTRLLVL.

The chain combines TRBV28 with TRBJ1-2; D remains unclear. Trimming removed 4 bases at V and 8 bases at J, with 8 bases between. CDR1 is MDHEN and CDR2 is SYDVKM in the germline V gene. The CDR3 contains 11 residues. CDR3 sequence: CASSWARGYTF. As DNA, the CDR3 is TGTGCCAGCAGTTGGGCCCGGGGCTACACCTTC.

J is TRBJ2-3 and V is TRBV20-1, with 12 bases that match TRBD2. CDR1 is DFQATT, CDR2 SNEGSKA, per germline (reference sequence). The CDR3 covers 14 residues. J gave up 6 bases and V 3 bases, and 4 bases lay outside the gene matches. The CDR3 is CSARTSGRMDTQYF. DNA for the CDR3: TGCAGTGCTAGGACTAGCGGGAGAATGGATACGCAGTATTTT.

This chain joins TRBV7-8 and TRBJ1-1; D is unresolved. CDR1 and CDR2 (germline): SGHVS, FQNEAQ. The CDR3 length is 14 residues. Trimming removed 2 bases from V and 4 bases from J, with 11 bases in between. The CDR3 coding sequence is TGTGCCAGCAGCTTAACCGCGGACTTCACTGAAGCTTTCTTT. The encoded protein is CASSLTADFTEAFF.

The chain employs TRBV2 and TRBJ2-7; D not resolved. This CDR3 is 11 amino acids long. Germline V gene lookup returns CDR1 SNHLY and CDR2 FYNNEI. V was pared by 7 bases and J by 0 bases, with 4 bases between. CDR3 coding DNA: TGTGCCAGCACGAGCTCCTACGAGCAGTACTTC. Its translation: CASTSSYEQYF.

This clonotype is labeled medium-sized. The chain couples TRBV20-1 to TRBJ1-6; 7 bases match TRBD1. This CDR3 comprises 19 residues. V was pared by 5 bases and J by 0 bases, with 16 bases of the junction left unmatched. The germline gives CDR1 DFQATT, CDR2 SNEGSKA (reference sequence). Here the CDR3 reads CSAPQGTSPRSSYNSPLHF. The CDR3 region has the DNA TGCAGTGCTCCACAGGGGACAAGTCCCAGAAGCTCCTATAATTCACCCCTCCACTTT.

The genes are TRBV10-1 and TRBJ2-5; a weak D match, TRBD2 (6 bases). In germline, CDR1 is WNHNN, CDR2 SYGVQD (reference sequence). V lost 3 bases and J lost 0, with 17 bases in between. This CDR3 is 17 amino acids long. In DNA form, the CDR3 reads TGCGCCAGCAGTGAAGGGGACTTTCAGCGTAACCAAGAGACCCAGTACTTC. This codes for CASSEGDFQRNQETQYF.

This chain links TRBV15 with TRBJ1-6; the D is unclear. CDR1 and CDR2 (germline): LNHNV, YYDKDF (reference sequence). This CDR3 is built from 13 residues. The V end was cut by 1 base, the J end by 8 bases, with 6 bases between. For the CDR3, the DNA is TGTGCCACCAGCAGAGGTTATGATTCACCCCTCCACTTT. Its translation: CATSRGYDSPLHF.

This clonotype turned up a few times. The chain joins TRBV19 to TRBJ1-1; D gene unclear. Trimming shortened V by 5 bases and J by 5 bases, and 12 bases separated the two germline ends. The germline gives CDR1 LNHDA, CDR2 SQIVND (reference sequence). The CDR3 covers 13 residues. The CDR3 DNA sequence: TGTGCCAGTAGTGCCAACGGGTGGACTGAAGCTTTCTTT. It yields the protein CASSANGWTEAFF.

This clonotype was seen more than once but under ten times. The chain combines TRBV2 with TRBJ1-2, with no clear D. Germline V gene lookup returns CDR1 SNHLY and CDR2 FYNNEI. The CDR3 is 13 residues long. V was pared by 6 bases and J by 3 bases, with 11 bases between. Here the CDR3 reads CASRRDNYYGYTF. The CDR3 bases are TGTGCCAGCAGACGCGACAACTACTATGGCTACACCTTC.

The rearrangement uses TRBV19 and TRBJ1-1; TRBD1 is a possible D gene (6 bases). Germline CDR1 and CDR2: LNHDA and SQIVND (reference sequence). There are 15 residues in the CDR3. Deletions cut 4 bases from V and 7 bases from J, with 19 bases between. CDR3 DNA sequence: TGTGCCAGTAGTACTATGGCAGGGGTCTCAGGTGAAGCTTTCTTT. As protein: CASSTMAGVSGEAFF.

V usage is TRBV19 and J usage is TRBJ2-7, with a weak D call TRBD2 (5 bases). Trimming left V 6 bases short and J 2 bases short, with 14 bases between. Germline CDR1 is LNHDA and CDR2 is SQIVND (reference sequence). The CDR3 runs to 14 residues. CDR3 DNA sequence: TGTGCCAGTAGCCATCGGACCGGGACCTACGAGCAGTACTTC. Encoded protein: CASSHRTGTYEQYF.

The rearrangement joins TRBV11-2 to TRBJ2-5; D unresolved. The germline V gene encodes CDR1 SGHAT and CDR2 FQNNGV. This CDR3 is 13 amino acids long. The V gene lost 3 bases and the J gene lost 2 bases, with 7 bases spanning the gap. The CDR3 reads CASSFGQQETQYF. The CDR3, as DNA: TGTGCCAGCAGCTTCGGGCAGCAAGAGACCCAGTACTTC.